One and the same sample provided the 20 T cell receptor beta chains below, sequenced in a study of blood T cells in healthy people across ages. The use of a sample-barcoded 5' primer and a J-beta primer mix characterized a second PCR of 7 to 11 cycles. Each CDR3 protein gets one entry after TCRdb re-called the 5' RACE reads with MiXCR. Among 1.5 million to 2 million distinct CDR3 sequences listed, 49% were seen once. Sample: blood. The source is a woman aged 40 to 55 in good health.

The CDR3 loop reads CASSFEQRSYEQYF. CDR3 in DNA: TGTGCCAGCAGCTTTGAACAGAGATCCTACGAGCAGTACTTC. The chain carries TRBV5-6 and TRBJ2-7; D gene uncertain. CDR1 SGHDT and CDR2 YYEEEE come from the germline V gene. Between the trimmed V and J ends, which lost 2 bases and 1 base, there was a span of 10 bases. The CDR3 contains 14 residues.

This clonotype has more than one count but fewer than ten. The chain joins TRBV7-8 to TRBJ1-4; D unresolved. The CDR3 runs to 18 residues. Germline-derived CDR1 and CDR2 are SGHVS and FQNEAQ. Trimming shortened V by 4 bases and J by 7 bases, and 25 bases separated the two germline ends. CDR3 region: CASSSSQSIGLNSEKLFF. In nucleotides, the CDR3 is TGTGCCAGCAGCTCAAGCCAATCTATCGGGCTAAATAGTGAAAAACTGTTTTTT.

This clonotype was seen only a few times. The rearrangement uses TRBV5-1 and TRBJ2-1; the D is unclear. The CDR3 is 13 amino acids. Deletions cut 4 bases from V and 8 bases from J, with 13 bases between. The germline CDR1 and CDR2 sequences are SGHRS and YFSETQ. The CDR3 nucleotides are TGCGCCAGCAGCCCTATTGCCAGAGATGAGCAGTTCTTC. Translating it yields CASSPIARDEQFF.

The chain joins TRBV6-5 to TRBJ1-2; D may be TRBD1 (5 bases). CDR3 length: 17 residues. Trimming took 0 bases from V and 2 from J, leaving 16 bases between them. Looked up from germline, CDR1 is MNHEY and CDR2 is SVGAGI. CDR3: CASSYSNYEGRNYGYTF. The CDR3 region has the DNA TGTGCCAGCAGTTACTCGAATTATGAGGGGCGCAACTATGGCTACACCTTC.

The chain has TRBV2 and TRBJ2-5; the D gene is possibly TRBD2 (6 bases). Germline lookup yields CDR1 SNHLY and CDR2 FYNNEI. V was pared by 3 bases and J by 11 bases, with 22 bases between. This CDR3 has 15 amino acids. The CDR3 spells CASSEGLRNRNEQYF. For the CDR3, the DNA is TGTGCCAGCAGTGAGGGACTCCGCAACCGGAATGAGCAGTACTTC.

V is TRBV29-1 and J is TRBJ1-2; D may be TRBD1 (5 bases). CDR1 and CDR2 from the germline V gene are SQVTM and ANQGSEA. CDR3 length: 13 residues. Trimming shortened V by 1 base and J by 8 bases, and 14 bases separated the two germline ends. The CDR3 reads CSVEVARVKGYTF. CDR3 in DNA: TGCAGCGTTGAAGTAGCCAGGGTCAAAGGCTACACCTTC.

This clonotype was picked up one time. V and J are TRBV4-1 and TRBJ2-5; D not certain. V was trimmed by 1 base and J by 4 bases, leaving 10 bases between them. The CDR3 covers 14 residues. Germline lookup yields CDR1 MGHRA and CDR2 YSYEKL. The CDR3, as DNA: TGCGCCAGCAGCCAAGGAATACGGCTAGAGACCCAGTACTTC. Its protein product is CASSQGIRLETQYF.

This clonotype has a handful of counts. The genes are TRBV7-2 and TRBJ2-5, with D unresolved. V was cut by 1 base and J by 0 bases, with 9 bases left in between. Germline V lookup: CDR1 SGHTA, CDR2 FQGNSA. The CDR3 covers 15 residues. The CDR3, as DNA: TGTGCCAGCAGCTTAGGGGTTGTGTACCAAGAGACCCAGTACTTC. It specifies CASSLGVVYQETQYF.

This clonotype was observed a single time. This chain joins TRBV5-1 and TRBJ2-1; 10 positions agree with TRBD2. V was clipped by 4 bases and J by 7 bases; unmatched bases: 14. There are 17 residues in the CDR3. CDR1 is SGHRS and CDR2 is YFSETQ in the germline V gene. The CDR3 region has the DNA TGCGCCAGCAGCCGTCTGGGAGCGGGGGGGCCGGGGAATGAGCAGTTCTTC. Encoded protein: CASSRLGAGGPGNEQFF.

V is TRBV20-1 and J is TRBJ2-4; D ambiguous. V was clipped by 4 bases and J by 0 bases, with 10 bases between them. This CDR3 has 14 amino acids. From germline, CDR1 is DFQATT and CDR2 SNEGSKA (reference sequence). This chain's CDR3 is CSATTDLAKNIQYF. The DNA for the CDR3 is TGCAGTGCTACCACGGATCTAGCCAAAAACATTCAGTACTTC.

This clonotype was seen more than once but under ten times. The gene calls are TRBV12-3 or TRBV12-4 and TRBJ1-6, with D possibly matching TRBD1 (5 bases). CDR3 length equals 15 residues. Deletions cut 3 bases from V and 5 bases from J, with 11 bases between. The CDR3 spells CASSFWGENNSPLHF. Here the CDR3 DNA reads TGTGCCAGCAGTTTCTGGGGGGAAAATAATTCACCCCTCCACTTT.

V is TRBV20-1 and J is TRBJ1-5; 7 nucleotides match TRBD1. In germline, CDR1 is DFQATT, CDR2 SNEGSKA (reference sequence). This CDR3 comprises 14 residues. The trim removed 0 bases at V and 5 bases at J, leaving 4 bases unmatched. CDR3 nucleotides: TGCAGTGCTAGAGATGCCAGGGGGGATCAGCCCCAGCATTTT. Translating gives CSARDARGDQPQHF.

This clonotype was recorded a few times. This chain links TRBV11-2 with TRBJ2-7, with D perhaps TRBD2 (5 bases). TRBJ2-4 matches the DNA end more closely, so the J call is doubtful. CDR3 length: 13 amino acids. Germline V gene sequence: CDR1 SGHAT, CDR2 FQNNGV. The DNA for the CDR3 is TGTGCCAGCAGCTCCACGCCACTAGGCATTCAGTACTTC. Translation gives CASSSTPLGIQYF.

The chain recombines TRBV7-6 with TRBJ2-7; 7 positions agree with TRBD1. The germline CDR1 and CDR2 sequences are SGHVS and FNYEAQ. J gave up 3 bases and V 7 bases, and 15 bases lay outside the gene matches. This CDR3 spans 16 amino acids. The CDR3 DNA reads as TGTGCCAGCACCCTACGTCGGACAGGCACCTTCTACGAGCAGTACTTC. This gives the protein CASTLRRTGTFYEQYF.

The chain combines TRBV7-2 with TRBJ1-5; 9 bases line up with TRBD1. There are 15 residues in the CDR3. Germline CDR1 is SGHTA and CDR2 is FQGNSA. J was trimmed by 6 bases and V by 5 bases; bases with no gene match: 8. CDR3 in amino acids: CASSQTGGKGQPQHF. For the CDR3, the DNA is TGTGCCAGCAGCCAAACAGGGGGCAAGGGTCAGCCCCAGCATTTT.

Only a few counts were recorded for this clonotype. The chain joins TRBV25-1 to TRBJ2-7; TRBD2 agrees at 10 bases. This CDR3 region has 14 residues. From germline, CDR1 is MGHDK and CDR2 SYGVNS. V was pared by 7 bases and J by 2 bases, with 5 bases of the junction left unmatched. This CDR3 is CASNPSGGPYEQYF. The CDR3 DNA reads as TGTGCCAGCAACCCTAGCGGGGGCCCCTACGAGCAGTACTTC.

The J gene is TRBJ2-6, the V gene TRBV25-1, with D possibly TRBD2 on 7 matching bases. Germline assignment: CDR1 MGHDK and CDR2 SYGVNS. The CDR3 loop spans 20 amino acids. The V gene lost 2 bases and the J gene lost 1 base, with 21 bases spanning the gap. For the CDR3, the DNA is TGTGCCAGCAGTGAACGAGGGAGGGGGACGAAAATATCTGGGGCCAACGTCCTGACTTTC. It translates to CASSERGRGTKISGANVLTF.

The gene calls are TRBV7-2 and TRBJ1-6, with D perhaps TRBD1 (5 bases). This CDR3 comprises 15 residues. Germline V gene sequence: CDR1 SGHTA, CDR2 FQGNSA. V was shortened by 7 bases and J by 9 bases, with 19 bases between the two germline ends. This CDR3 is CASTSPQGRISPLHF. CDR3 bases: TGTGCCAGCACCTCCCCGCAGGGAAGGATTTCACCCCTCCACTTT.

The CDR3 nucleotides read TGTGCCAGCAGCTTTCCCAGTTACACTGAAGCTTTCTTT. Translation: CASSFPSYTEAFF. This chain connects TRBV13 to TRBJ1-1; the D is unclear. Trimming took off 3 bases at V and 3 bases at J, with 8 bases between the two ends. The CDR3 spans 13 residues. Germline V gene data show CDR1 as PRHDT and CDR2 as FYEKMQ (reference sequence).

The chain uses TRBV29-1 and TRBJ2-1; TRBD2 matches at 8 bases. There are 11 residues in the CDR3. Germline V gives CDR1 SQVTM, CDR2 ANQGSEA. The junction had 1 base not matched to a gene; V was cut back by 6 bases and J by 6 bases. The CDR3 is CSVGTSNEQFF. The DNA for the CDR3 is TGCAGCGTCGGGACTAGCAATGAGCAGTTCTTC.